Listed below are T cell receptor beta chains from one sample, sequenced in a study of response to subunit inactivated influenza vaccine. TCRdb re-derived calls from the RT-PCR reads in MiXCR, one entry per CDR3 protein. The repertoire consists of about 780,000 distinct CDR3 sequences, with roughly 20% occurring once and the leading ten covering roughly 11%. The specimen was PBMCs from blood, collected 5 days after vaccination. These TCRs come from a man in his fifties who received an inactivated influenza vaccine. Both conserved end residues are part of each CDR3. The order of the fields is V gene, clone size, J gene, D gene, CDR3 DNA, CDR3 protein. D genes are given only for firm matches. Some rows have no size entry. The others give once, few or many, or a class for an expanded clone.

TRBV9	.	TRBJ2-5	.	TGTGCCAGCAGCGTAGGGGGACCATTAGAGACCCAGTACTTC	CASSVGGPLETQYF
TRBV7-9	many	TRBJ2-5	.	TGTGCCAGCAGCTTTGGGGGATACCAAGAGACCCAGTACTTC	CASSFGGYQETQYF
TRBV10-3	.	TRBJ2-3	.	TGTGCCACCACAGGGTTGGGTACAGATACGCAGTATTTT	CATTGLGTDTQYF
TRBV5-1	.	TRBJ2-7	.	TGCGCCAGCAGGTTCCAGGCCGGGTACGAGCAGTACTTC	CASRFQAGYEQYF
TRBV12-3/TRBV12-4	many	TRBJ2-2	.	TGTGCCAGCACTCCGGAACCGAACACCGGGGAGCTGTTTTTT	CASTPEPNTGELFF
TRBV12-3/TRBV12-4	many	TRBJ2-7	.	TGTGCCAGCAGCCTCGGACGGGCAAGGTACGAGCAGTACTTC	CASSLGRARYEQYF
TRBV6-1	few	TRBJ2-1	TRBD2	TGTGCCAGTTTAGCGGGAGGGCCGGTTGGGAATGAGCAGTTCTTC	CASLAGGPVGNEQFF
TRBV20-1	many	TRBJ2-3	TRBD2	TGCAGTGCTAGGGGGGATCATAGCGGGGATCAAACAGATACGCAGTATTTT	CSARGDHSGDQTDTQYF
TRBV5-1	few	TRBJ2-1	.	TGCGCCAGCAGCTTGGCCGAGAGGGGTGAGCAGTTCTTC	CASSLAERGEQFF
TRBV5-6	few	TRBJ2-6	.	TGTGCCAGCAGCTTTAGAGCATCTGGGGCCAACGTCCTGACTTTC	CASSFRASGANVLTF
TRBV7-2	.	TRBJ2-1	.	TGTGCCAGCAGCGGGAGACTGAGGGATGAGCAGTTCTTC	CASSGRLRDEQFF
TRBV5-1	.	TRBJ2-5	TRBD1	TGCGCCAGCAGCTTGGAAGGACAGGGCGAGACCCAGTACTTC	CASSLEGQGETQYF
TRBV4-2	few	TRBJ1-2	.	TGTGCCAGCAGCCAAGAGAGGGGAAGTAACTATGGCTACACCTTC	CASSQERGSNYGYTF
TRBV6-2/TRBV6-3	few	TRBJ2-1	TRBD2	TGTGCCAGCAGCTCCGCTAGCGGGGGGGCTTACAATGAGCAGTTCTTC	CASSSASGGAYNEQFF
TRBV7-2	few	TRBJ2-7	.	TGTGCCAGCAGCTCCCAGCGGGCGGGCCACGAGCAGTACTTC	CASSSQRAGHEQYF
TRBV20-1	few	TRBJ2-5	TRBD1	TGCAGTGCTAGAAACACGGGACAGCACCAAGAGACCCAGTACTTC	CSARNTGQHQETQYF
TRBV15	.	TRBJ2-1	TRBD2	TGTGCCACCTGCCGACTAGCGGGAGGGCCTAATGAGCAGTTCTTC	CATCRLAGGPNEQFF
TRBV20-1	many	TRBJ1-2	.	TGCAGTGCTGCTCTGGGAAACTATGGCTACACCTTC	CSAALGNYGYTF